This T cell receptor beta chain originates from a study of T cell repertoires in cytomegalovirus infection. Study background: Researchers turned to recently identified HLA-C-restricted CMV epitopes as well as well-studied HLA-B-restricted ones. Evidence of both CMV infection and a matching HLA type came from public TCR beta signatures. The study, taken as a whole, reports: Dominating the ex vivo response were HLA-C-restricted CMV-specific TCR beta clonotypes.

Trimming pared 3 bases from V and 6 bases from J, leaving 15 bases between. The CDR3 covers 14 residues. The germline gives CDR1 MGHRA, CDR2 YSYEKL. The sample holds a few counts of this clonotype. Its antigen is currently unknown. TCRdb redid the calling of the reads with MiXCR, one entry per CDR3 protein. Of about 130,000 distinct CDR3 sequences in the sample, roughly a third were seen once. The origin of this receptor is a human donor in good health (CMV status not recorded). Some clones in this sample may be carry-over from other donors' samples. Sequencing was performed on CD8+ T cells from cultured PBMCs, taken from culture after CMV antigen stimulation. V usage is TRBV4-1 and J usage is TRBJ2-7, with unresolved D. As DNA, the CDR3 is TGCGCCAGCAGCCACCTTGACCCGGCAGGCGAGCAGTACTTC. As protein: CASSHLDPAGEQYF.